This T cell receptor (beta chain) was recovered during a study of cytotoxic CD8 clonotypes in ibrutinib-treated CLL. Only in-frame clones appear in the TCRdb table, and some are missing; sequencing was by immunoSEQ multiplex PCR. The sample shows approximately 150,000 clones, approximately 90% of them seen only once. The sequences come from PBMCs, collected at disease progression, from a patient treated with ibrutinib. This TCR was sampled from a human donor with chronic lymphocytic leukemia.

This chain's CDR3 is CASSLTQRTGGNYGYTF. In DNA, the CDR3 is TGTGCCAGCAGTTTAACTCAAAGGACAGGGGGAAACTATGGCTACACCTTC. This chain uses TRBV27 with TRBJ1-2, with 10 bases that match TRBD1. The CDR3 totals 17 residues. With V trimmed by 2 bases and J by 2 bases, 8 bases remained unmatched. The germline V gene encodes CDR1 MNHEY and CDR2 SMNVEV (reference sequence).